This TCR beta chain was observed in a study of response to subunit inactivated influenza vaccine. General study results and limits: Researchers suggested that each seasonal influenza vaccination recruits few new T cells.

TCRdb itself ran the RT-PCR reads through MiXCR, one entry per CDR3 protein. Of over 450,000 distinct CDR3 sequences in the sample, over 10% were seen once. For this clonotype: Its cognate antigen is unknown.

The CDR3 extends over 12 amino acids. V was pared by 4 bases and J by 6 bases, with 6 bases between. The germline CDR1 and CDR2 sequences are SNHLY and FYNNEI. The receptor's source is a man aged 50 to 60 who received an inactivated influenza vaccine. The sample consisted of PBMCs from blood, taken 40 to 50 days after vaccination. V gene TRBV2 combines with J gene TRBJ2-2; no reliable D call. Here the CDR3 DNA reads TGTGCCAGCAGTGCGGCCCCCGGGGAGCTGTTTTTT. It translates to CASSAAPGELFF.